What follows are 24 T cell receptor beta chains derived from one specimen sequenced in a study of siplizumab effects on memory and regulatory T cells. Generated by immunoSEQ multiplex PCR, the TCRdb table keeps only in-frame clones and is missing some. The sample includes about 82,000 clones, roughly 90% of them seen just once. Specimen: Tregs sorted from blood. All receptors derive from a human donor in good health.

The rearrangement links TRBV7-9 to TRBJ1-5; D might be TRBD1 (6 bases). V was trimmed by 1 base and J by 3 bases, leaving 13 bases between them. From germline, CDR1 is SEHNR and CDR2 FQNEAQ (reference sequence). This CDR3 region has 16 residues. This CDR3 is CASSLVGGLDNQPQHF. Written as DNA, the CDR3 is TGTGCCAGCAGCTTAGTCGGGGGGCTTGACAATCAGCCCCAGCATTTT.

The chain links TRBV7-2 to TRBJ2-1, with D tentatively TRBD2 (7 bases). Germline assignment: CDR1 SGHTA and CDR2 FQGNSA. The CDR3 totals 14 residues. Trimming stripped 5 bases from V and 5 bases from J, with 13 bases between. In DNA, the CDR3 is TGTGCCAGCAGCCGAGGGGGGGCCCACAATGAGCAGTTCTTC. It translates to CASSRGGAHNEQFF.

This sequence joins TRBV4-2 and TRBJ1-1; TRBD1 is a possible D gene (6 bases). CDR1 and CDR2 (germline): LGHNA, YNFKEQ. The CDR3 runs to 14 residues. V was clipped by 0 bases and J by 6 bases, with 11 bases between them. CDR3 coding DNA: TGTGCCAGCAGCCAAGAGGAGGGACATTCTGAAGCTTTCTTT. The encoded protein is CASSQEEGHSEAFF.

The chain recombines TRBV9 with TRBJ1-2, with 10 nucleotides matching TRBD1. The trim removed 3 bases at V and 1 base at J, leaving 6 bases unmatched. The germline V gene has CDR1 SGDLS and CDR2 YYNGEE. The CDR3 totals 16 residues. CDR3 amino acids: CASSATDRGLNYGYTF. CDR3 nucleotides: TGTGCCAGCAGCGCTACTGACAGGGGGCTTAACTATGGCTACACCTTC.

The chain employs TRBV28 and TRBJ2-5; D call uncertain. The CDR3 runs 14 residues. Trimming took 3 bases from V and 7 from J, leaving 15 bases between them. Germline V gene data show CDR1 as MDHEN and CDR2 as SYDVKM. CDR3 protein: CASSFSGAFVTQYF. The CDR3 DNA follows: TGTGCCAGCAGTTTTTCTGGTGCCTTTGTGACCCAGTACTTC.

V and J are TRBV15 and TRBJ2-1; tentatively, D is TRBD1 (6 bases). This CDR3 has 16 amino acids. V was clipped by 5 bases and J by 2 bases, with 16 bases between them. The V gene's germline CDR1 is LNHNV and CDR2 YYDKDF (reference sequence). This chain's CDR3 is CATSPRGNRAYNEQFF. CDR3 in DNA: TGTGCCACCAGCCCCCGAGGGAACAGGGCCTACAATGAGCAGTTCTTC.

The genes are TRBV9 and TRBJ1-2; the D gene is possibly TRBD1 (5 bases). The CDR3 consists of 15 residues. Trimming stripped 0 bases from V and 8 bases from J, with 17 bases between. Germline-derived CDR1 and CDR2 are SGDLS and YYNGEE. The CDR3 here is CASSVASLRGEGYTF. The CDR3, as DNA: TGTGCCAGCAGCGTAGCCTCGCTCCGGGGGGAGGGCTACACCTTC.

The V call is TRBV29-1, the J call TRBJ2-5; D not certain. The CDR3 spans 12 residues. The germline V gene has CDR1 SQVTM and CDR2 ANQGSEA. Trimming left V 3 bases short and J 4 bases short, with 9 bases between. Here the CDR3 reads CSVDSQIETQYF. Here the CDR3 DNA reads TGCAGCGTTGATTCGCAGATAGAGACCCAGTACTTC.

This clone is a singleton in its sample. V is TRBV19 and J is TRBJ1-1; D call uncertain. The CDR3 loop spans 15 amino acids. V was shortened by 3 bases and J by 1 base, with 12 bases between the two germline ends. The V gene's germline CDR1 is LNHDA and CDR2 SQIVND (reference sequence). CDR3 residues: CASSIIGQENTEAFF. The CDR3, as DNA: TGTGCCAGTAGTATTATCGGCCAGGAGAACACTGAAGCTTTCTTT. The entire variable domain, with the rest obtained from reference TRBV19 and TRBJ1-1, is as follows: DGGITQSPKYLFRKEGQNVTLSCEQNLNHDAMYWYRQDPGQGLRLIYYSQIVNDFQKGDIAEGYSVSREKKESFPLTVTSAQKNPTAFYLCASSIIGQENTEAFFGQGTRLTVV.

The V call is TRBV5-5, the J call TRBJ2-7; possible D gene TRBD2, 5 bases. The CDR3 contains 14 residues. Germline V CDR1 and CDR2: SGHKS, YYEKEE (reference sequence). Trimming took 1 base from V and 3 from J, leaving 11 bases between them. The CDR3 sequence: CASSLSPGNYEQYF. The CDR3 DNA sequence: TGTGCCAGCAGCTTGTCCCCGGGGAACTACGAGCAGTACTTC.

The chain couples TRBV27 to TRBJ2-3; TRBD2 agrees at 7 bases. J lost 5 bases, V lost 6 bases, and 11 bases had no gene match. The germline V gene encodes CDR1 MNHEY and CDR2 SMNVEV (reference sequence). The CDR3 sequence is 15 residues long. CDR3 nucleotide sequence: TGTGCCAGCAGGCCGTTTCGGGGGGTCATAGATACGCAGTATTTT. Translation: CASRPFRGVIDTQYF.

CDR3 bases: TGCGCCAGCAGCTCAGGTGGGTACGGGCAGCCCCAGCATTTT. This translates into CASSSGGYGQPQHF. V and J are TRBV5-1 and TRBJ1-5; D gene uncertain. The V end lost 3 bases, the J end lost 7 bases, and 14 bases lay between the germline ends. In germline, CDR1 is SGHRS, CDR2 YFSETQ. CDR3 length: 14 amino acids.

J is TRBJ1-2 and V is TRBV19; 9 bases fit TRBD1. The CDR3 covers 16 residues. The germline CDR1 and CDR2 sequences are LNHDA and SQIVND (reference sequence). With V trimmed by 4 bases and J by 3 bases, 9 bases remained unmatched. CDR3 loop: CASSTSPGQGHYGYTF. For the CDR3, the DNA is TGTGCCAGTAGTACTTCTCCGGGACAGGGACACTATGGCTACACCTTC.

The chain recombines TRBV16 with TRBJ1-2; D gene ambiguous. V shed 3 bases and J shed 4 bases, with 9 bases lying between them. This CDR3 is 13 amino acids long. The V gene's germline CDR1 is KGHSY and CDR2 FQNENV. The CDR3: CASSHSLPYGYTF. CDR3 DNA sequence: TGTGCCAGCAGCCACAGCCTTCCCTATGGCTACACCTTC.

The chain uses TRBV19 and TRBJ1-2; no firm D call. Per germline, CDR1 LNHDA and CDR2 SQIVND (reference sequence). V was pared by 3 bases and J by 6 bases, with 5 bases between. The CDR3 loop spans 11 amino acids. CDR3 loop: CASSIRDGYTF. The CDR3 DNA follows: TGTGCCAGTAGTATTCGGGATGGCTACACCTTC. The full variable domain, with the rest looked up from reference TRBV19 and TRBJ1-2, is DGGITQSPKYLFRKEGQNVTLSCEQNLNHDAMYWYRQDPGQGLRLIYYSQIVNDFQKGDIAEGYSVSREKKESFPLTVTSAQKNPTAFYLCASSIRDGYTFGSGTRLTVV.

The chain couples TRBV6-6 to TRBJ1-5; possibly TRBD1 for D (5 bases). The germline V gene has CDR1 MNHNY and CDR2 SVGAGI (reference sequence). V was trimmed by 2 bases and J by 1 base, leaving 12 bases between them. This CDR3 has 16 amino acids. CDR3 coding DNA: TGTGCCAGCAGTTACGCTGCAGGGTCGAGCAATCAGCCCCAGCATTTT. It yields the protein CASSYAAGSSNQPQHF.

This rearrangement joins TRBV27 to TRBJ2-5; D is ambiguous. The end of the DNA is better explained by TRBJ2-7, so the J call may be wrong. Per the germline V gene, CDR1 is MNHEY and CDR2 is SMNVEV (reference sequence). This CDR3 contains 16 residues. CDR3: CASSPTRRSFRYEQYF. DNA of the CDR3: TGTGCCAGCAGTCCGACCCGACGGTCCTTTAGATACGAGCAGTACTTC.

V is TRBV19 and J is TRBJ1-3; 7 bases match TRBD1. The CDR3 totals 16 residues. Germline values: CDR1 LNHDA, CDR2 SQIVND (reference sequence). The trim removed 5 bases at V and 0 bases at J, leaving 7 bases unmatched. In nucleotides, the CDR3 is TGTGCCAGTAGTCCTTTCGACAGGGTCTCTGGAAACACCATATATTTT. As protein: CASSPFDRVSGNTIYF. Supplemented by reference TRBV19 and TRBJ1-3, the full variable domain reads DGGITQSPKYLFRKEGQNVTLSCEQNLNHDAMYWYRQDPGQGLRLIYYSQIVNDFQKGDIAEGYSVSREKKESFPLTVTSAQKNPTAFYLCASSPFDRVSGNTIYFGEGSWLTVV.

The chain recombines TRBV9 with TRBJ1-4; no definite D call. CDR3 length: 14 amino acids. The V end lost 0 bases, the J end lost 10 bases, and 13 bases lay between the germline ends. The germline gives CDR1 SGDLS, CDR2 YYNGEE. CDR3 amino acids: CASSVAPVGVKLFF. CDR3 DNA sequence: TGTGCCAGCAGCGTAGCACCAGTGGGAGTAAAACTGTTTTTT.

The CDR3 spells CASSPRVGQGSNEQFF. CDR3 sequence (DNA): TGTGCCAGCAGCCCCCGCGTGGGACAGGGAAGCAATGAGCAGTTCTTC. V is TRBV5-5 and J is TRBJ2-1; the match to TRBD1 covers 9 bases. This CDR3 is built from 16 residues. V dropped 4 bases and J dropped 6; count of bases not matched to a gene: 11. Looked up from germline, CDR1 is SGHKS and CDR2 is YYEKEE (reference sequence).

The chain has TRBV5-1 and TRBJ2-5; D is ambiguous. Trimming cost V 4 bases and J 4 bases, with 14 bases left between them. Looked up from germline, CDR1 is SGHRS and CDR2 is YFSETQ. This CDR3 is 14 amino acids long. The CDR3 nucleotides are TGCGCCAGCAGCGCCGGACCCTGGCGAGAGACCCAGTACTTC. Translated, it gives CASSAGPWRETQYF.

V usage is TRBV19 and J usage is TRBJ1-2, with D maybe TRBD1 (6 bases). Per the germline V gene, CDR1 is LNHDA and CDR2 is SQIVND (reference sequence). Between the trimmed V and J ends, which lost 7 bases and 6 bases, there was a span of 18 bases. The CDR3 loop spans 14 amino acids. The CDR3 loop reads CASTPIRGGDGYTF. CDR3 DNA: TGTGCCAGTACCCCCATCAGGGGTGGTGATGGCTACACCTTC. The entire variable domain, with the rest obtained from reference TRBV19 and TRBJ1-2, is as follows: DGGITQSPKYLFRKEGQNVTLSCEQNLNHDAMYWYRQDPGQGLRLIYYSQIVNDFQKGDIAEGYSVSREKKESFPLTVTSAQKNPTAFYLCASTPIRGGDGYTFGSGTRLTVV.

The chain carries TRBV7-8 and TRBJ1-2, with D possibly matching TRBD1 (5 bases). V was cut by 6 bases and J by 2 bases, with 13 bases left in between. The CDR3 loop spans 14 amino acids. Germline CDR1 reads SGHVS; CDR2 reads FQNEAQ. The CDR3 spells CASSFAGGNYGYTF. CDR3 in DNA: TGTGCCAGCAGTTTTGCTGGGGGGAACTATGGCTACACCTTC.

The CDR3 spells CASSHGLAGGNTGELFF. In DNA, the CDR3 is TGTGCCAGCAGCCACGGTCTAGCGGGGGGAAACACCGGGGAGCTGTTTTTT. V and J are TRBV4-2 and TRBJ2-2, with TRBD2 matching 11 bases. The trim removed 3 bases at V and 2 bases at J, leaving 5 bases unmatched. The CDR3 loop spans 17 amino acids. The germline V gene encodes CDR1 LGHNA and CDR2 YNFKEQ.